This T cell receptor beta chain was sequenced for a study of shared clonotypes between healthy human individuals. Profiled with immunoSEQ multiplex PCR; TCRdb holds only in-frame clones, not every one. The table includes roughly 590,000 clones, just under 97% detected once. Terminally differentiated effector memory CD45RA+ cells were left out of the naive CD8 fraction, which was CD45RO-negative and positively selected for CCR7. Germline assignment: CDR1 MGHRA and CDR2 YSYEKL. CDR3 length: 18 amino acids. The V segment lost 1 base and the J segment 3 bases; nucleotides outside the gene matches: 11. Study-wide points: Represented genetic and exposure-history diversity was restricted by having few donors. Memory subsets had estimated richness that was generally smaller than that of naive subsets. Of the naive CD4 clonotypes, around 4.9% were shared across several donors.

Concerning this clone: What it recognizes is unknown.

The chain is built from TRBV4-1 and TRBJ2-5; 10 bases map to TRBD2. The receptor's source is a woman aged 25 to 39 in good health. Sequenced sample: naive CD8+ T cells sorted from blood. The CDR3 nucleotides read TGCGCCAGCAGCCAAGTGGCTCTAGCGGGAGAGGGGGAAGAGACCCAGTACTTC. Protein: CASSQVALAGEGEETQYF.